The rows below give T cell receptor beta chains drawn from one sample of a study of CD8 T cells in ankylosing spondylitis. TCRdb called the 5' RACE reads again in MiXCR, with one record for every CDR3 protein. The sample has some 800,000 distinct CDR3 sequences; about 10% are singletons. The source material was blood, either unsorted or a sorted T cell fraction (not recorded which). The receptors were sampled from a male donor with ankylosing spondylitis. The CDR3 runs from the conserved cysteine through the conserved F or W. Each record gives: D gene, CDR3 length, clone size, J gene, V gene, CDR3 DNA, CDR3 protein. D genes are given only for firm matches. For some rows the clone size is stated as once, few or many, or as a class when expanded; others skip it.

D gene: NA; CDR3 length: 14; clone size: few; J gene: TRBJ2-1; V gene: TRBV24-1; CDR3 DNA: TGTGCCACCAGTGAATCCCGTCCCCGGGGAGAGCAGTTCTTC; CDR3 protein: CATSESRPRGEQFF
D gene: TRBD1; CDR3 length: 17; clone size: NA; J gene: TRBJ1-1; V gene: TRBV7-2; CDR3 DNA: TGTGCCAGCAGCTTACAAGTAAGGACAGGGGCAGGCACTGAAGCTTCCTTT; CDR3 protein: CASSLQVRTGAGTEASF
D gene: NA; CDR3 length: 14; clone size: NA; J gene: TRBJ1-1; V gene: TRBV7-2; CDR3 DNA: TGTGCCAGCAGCTTAGCGGACTGTTACACTGAAGCTTTCTTT; CDR3 protein: CASSLADCYTEAFF
D gene: TRBD2; CDR3 length: 14; clone size: few; J gene: TRBJ2-1; V gene: TRBV6-2/TRBV6-3; CDR3 DNA: TGTGCCAGCACGGGAGGAACAATATACAATGAGCAGTTCTTC; CDR3 protein: CASTGGTIYNEQFF
D gene: NA; CDR3 length: 15; clone size: many; J gene: TRBJ2-7; V gene: TRBV29-1; CDR3 DNA: TGCAGCGTTGCAAGGGGATTGGGGTCATCCTACGAGCAGTACTTC; CDR3 protein: CSVARGLGSSYEQYF
D gene: TRBD1; CDR3 length: 16; clone size: many; J gene: TRBJ2-1; V gene: TRBV7-2; CDR3 DNA: TGTGCCAGCAGCTTAGTGGGGACAGGGTTCGGCAATGAGCAGTTCTTC; CDR3 protein: CASSLVGTGFGNEQFF
D gene: TRBD1; CDR3 length: 15; clone size: few; J gene: TRBJ1-1; V gene: TRBV9; CDR3 DNA: TGTGCCAGCAGCGTAGCTAGTCAGGGGGGCACTGAAGCTTTCTTT; CDR3 protein: CASSVASQGGTEAFF
D gene: NA; CDR3 length: 12; clone size: NA; J gene: TRBJ2-5; V gene: TRBV6-2/TRBV6-3; CDR3 DNA: TGTGCCAGCAGTTACCGCACGGAGACCCAGTACTTC; CDR3 protein: CASSYRTETQYF
D gene: NA; CDR3 length: 13; clone size: many; J gene: TRBJ2-3; V gene: TRBV20-1; CDR3 DNA: TGCAGTGGGGCGGGGGCGCGCACAGATACGCAGTATTTT; CDR3 protein: CSGAGARTDTQYF
D gene: TRBD2; CDR3 length: 13; clone size: many; J gene: TRBJ2-3; V gene: TRBV29-1; CDR3 DNA: TGCAGCTCCGGGGGAGGGACTCTGGATACGCAGTATTTT; CDR3 protein: CSSGGGTLDTQYF
D gene: TRBD2; CDR3 length: 14; clone size: NA; J gene: TRBJ2-3; V gene: TRBV25-1; CDR3 DNA: TGTGCCAGCAGTGTAGCGGGGGCGAAAGATACGCAGTATTTT; CDR3 protein: CASSVAGAKDTQYF
D gene: TRBD1; CDR3 length: 16; clone size: NA; J gene: TRBJ2-1; V gene: TRBV11-2; CDR3 DNA: TGTGCCAGCAGCTCGGACAGGGTAAGCTCCTACAATGAGCAGTTCTTC; CDR3 protein: CASSSDRVSSYNEQFF
D gene: NA; CDR3 length: 14; clone size: NA; J gene: TRBJ1-5; V gene: TRBV10-3; CDR3 DNA: TGTGCCATCAGTGTAGGCGGAAGCAATCAGCCCCAGCATTTT; CDR3 protein: CAISVGGSNQPQHF
D gene: TRBD1; CDR3 length: 15; clone size: few; J gene: TRBJ1-1; V gene: TRBV7-9; CDR3 DNA: TGTGCCAGCAGCCTGAGGGGGCAGGCGAACACTGAAGCTTTCTTT; CDR3 protein: CASSLRGQANTEAFF
D gene: TRBD2; CDR3 length: 18; clone size: few; J gene: TRBJ2-1; V gene: TRBV6-5; CDR3 DNA: TGTGCCAGCAGTTACTCCCTCCCAGCGGGAGGGTCCTACAATGAGCAGTTCTTC; CDR3 protein: CASSYSLPAGGSYNEQFF
D gene: TRBD1; CDR3 length: 14; clone size: NA; J gene: TRBJ2-3; V gene: TRBV20-1; CDR3 DNA: TGCAGTGCTATTCGGACAGGGAGCACAGATACGCAGTATTTT; CDR3 protein: CSAIRTGSTDTQYF
D gene: TRBD1; CDR3 length: 13; clone size: many; J gene: TRBJ2-3; V gene: TRBV20-1; CDR3 DNA: TGCAGTGCTAGAGGACAGGGGCCAGATACGCAGTATTTT; CDR3 protein: CSARGQGPDTQYF
D gene: TRBD2; CDR3 length: 14; clone size: few; J gene: TRBJ2-3; V gene: TRBV20-1; CDR3 DNA: TGCAGTGGGGCTAGCGGGAGGTTGACAGATACGCAGTATTTT; CDR3 protein: CSGASGRLTDTQYF
D gene: TRBD2; CDR3 length: 17; clone size: NA; J gene: TRBJ2-3; V gene: TRBV20-1; CDR3 DNA: TGCAGTGCTAGAGTGGGAGGACTAGCGGGAGTCACAGATACGCAGTATTTT; CDR3 protein: CSARVGGLAGVTDTQYF
D gene: TRBD2; CDR3 length: 16; clone size: NA; J gene: TRBJ2-5; V gene: TRBV4-2; CDR3 DNA: TGTGCCAGCAGCCAAGATCTAGCGGGGAGTAAAGAGACCCAGTACTTC; CDR3 protein: CASSQDLAGSKETQYF
D gene: NA; CDR3 length: 13; clone size: few; J gene: TRBJ2-3; V gene: TRBV20-1; CDR3 DNA: TGCAGTGTGTGGGGAAGGGGGACAGATACGCAGTATTTT; CDR3 protein: CSVWGRGTDTQYF
D gene: NA; CDR3 length: 13; clone size: many; J gene: TRBJ1-2; V gene: TRBV15; CDR3 DNA: TGTGCCACCAGCCAAGGGGCTAACTATGGCTACACCTTC; CDR3 protein: CATSQGANYGYTF
D gene: NA; CDR3 length: 13; clone size: NA; J gene: TRBJ2-1; V gene: TRBV29-1; CDR3 DNA: TGCAGCGCACGACCTTACTCCTACAATGAGCAGTTCTTC; CDR3 protein: CSARPYSYNEQFF
D gene: NA; CDR3 length: 16; clone size: few; J gene: TRBJ2-7; V gene: TRBV7-2; CDR3 DNA: TGTGCCAGCAGCTTAGGGGGACACCCCGTCCCCTACGAGCAGTACTTC; CDR3 protein: CASSLGGHPVPYEQYF
D gene: NA; CDR3 length: 13; clone size: many; J gene: TRBJ2-1; V gene: TRBV4-3; CDR3 DNA: TGCGCCAGCAGCCAAGATTCGAGGGAAAGGCAGTTCTTC; CDR3 protein: CASSQDSRERQFF
D gene: NA; CDR3 length: 12; clone size: many; J gene: TRBJ2-2; V gene: TRBV28; CDR3 DNA: TGTGCCAGCAGTGTGAGGACCGGGGAGCTGTTTTTT; CDR3 protein: CASSVRTGELFF
D gene: TRBD2; CDR3 length: 17; clone size: many; J gene: TRBJ2-3; V gene: TRBV7-8; CDR3 DNA: TGTGCCAGCAGCTTAAGTAGGAGCGGGGGGCGGGCAGATACGCAGTATTTT; CDR3 protein: CASSLSRSGGRADTQYF
D gene: NA; CDR3 length: 14; clone size: NA; J gene: TRBJ2-7; V gene: TRBV7-8; CDR3 DNA: TGTGCCAGCAGCCCGTACGATACGACCTACGAGCAGTACTTC; CDR3 protein: CASSPYDTTYEQYF
D gene: NA; CDR3 length: 14; clone size: NA; J gene: TRBJ2-5; V gene: TRBV20-1; CDR3 DNA: TGCAGTGCTAGAGTTGCGGGAAGGGAAGAGACCCAGTACTTC; CDR3 protein: CSARVAGREETQYF
D gene: NA; CDR3 length: 13; clone size: NA; J gene: TRBJ2-5; V gene: TRBV10-3; CDR3 DNA: TGTGCCATCAGTGCTGCGCTGAGAGAGACCCAGTACTTC; CDR3 protein: CAISAALRETQYF
D gene: NA; CDR3 length: 12; clone size: many; J gene: TRBJ1-1; V gene: TRBV20-1; CDR3 DNA: TGCAGTGCTAGTATCTTTCCCCCCGAAGCTTTCTTT; CDR3 protein: CSASIFPPEAFF
D gene: NA; CDR3 length: 15; clone size: few; J gene: TRBJ1-2; V gene: TRBV7-6; CDR3 DNA: TGTGCCAGCAGCTTAGGGGACTACGGGGCCTATGGCTACACCTTC; CDR3 protein: CASSLGDYGAYGYTF
D gene: NA; CDR3 length: 15; clone size: few; J gene: TRBJ1-2; V gene: TRBV24-1; CDR3 DNA: TGTGCCACCAGTGCGGGTCCCGGGGGTGGCTATGGCTACACCTTC; CDR3 protein: CATSAGPGGGYGYTF